This paragraph covers one TCR beta chain sequence. This sample is drawn from a study of T cells in Graves' hyperthyroidism and ophthalmopathy. The authors deemed Graves' hyperthyroidism stable absent ophthalmopathy progression within 18 months. Uncontrolled infections, other autoimmune diseases, pregnancy or lactation led to exclusion of patients. The PBMCs were taken from over 9.5 ml of fresh peripheral blood. Trimming removed 0 bases from V and 0 bases from J, with 21 bases in between. The CDR3 runs to 19 residues. CDR1 is DFQATT, CDR2 SNEGSKA, per germline (reference sequence). Amplified TCR beta CDR3 regions came from RNA transcripts. Primed by the HTBI set, a first-round RT-PCR was run on the TCR CDR3. TCRdb re-derived calls from the multiplex PCR reads in MiXCR, one entry per CDR3 protein. The sample holds about 700,000 distinct CDR3 sequences; about 15% are singletons and the top ten take roughly 10%.

Sequencing input: blood. The V and J genes are TRBV20-1 and TRBJ1-5; a weak D match, TRBD1 (6 bases). The sequence was obtained from a woman between 18 and 29 years old with Graves' hyperthyroidism. The CDR3 region has the DNA TGCAGTGCTAGAGATCCATGGGGGCAGGGGCGCGATAGCAATCAGCCCCAGCATTTT. Its protein product is CSARDPWGQGRDSNQPQHF.